Each of the 12 T cell receptor beta chains below was sequenced from the same sample in a study of blood T cell repertoires in COVID-19 (dated by TCRdb to 2020 to 2022). To prepare the library, the immunoSEQ multiplex PCR assay was applied. Drawn from immuneACCESS, this table holds only the in-frame rearrangements with V and J called that TCRdb kept. Clones are partly lost; checked studies trace under half to an unresolved V gene and leave the rest unexplained. This sample holds tens of thousands of clones; more than 60% were observed only once. Of the sample, around 10% is held by the ten largest clones. Sequencing input: peripheral blood. The receptors derive from a woman in her forties or fifties with acute or convalescent COVID-19.

The V gene is TRBV12-5, the J gene TRBJ1-3, with TRBD1 identical over 7 bases. Germline CDR1 LGHNT, CDR2 FRNRAP. The V segment lost 0 bases and the J segment 7 bases; nucleotides outside the gene matches: 6. CDR3 length equals 15 residues. The CDR3 reads CASGLVQGLRNTIYF. CDR3 in DNA: TGTGCTAGTGGTTTGGTACAGGGGTTAAGGAACACCATATATTTT.

CDR3 in amino acids: CASSPTGKNIQYF. The CDR3 DNA is TGTGCCAGCAGTCCCACGGGTAAAAACATTCAGTACTTC. J is TRBJ2-4 and V is TRBV6-2 or TRBV6-3, with no clear D. The CDR3 runs to 13 residues. V lost 5 bases to trimming and J lost 4 bases, with 9 bases between them. Germline CDR1 and CDR2: MNHEY and SVGEGT.

The V and J genes are TRBV24-1 and TRBJ1-6; D not certain. The length of the CDR3 is 15 residues. Trimming cost V 5 bases and J 2 bases, with 9 bases left between them. Germline values: CDR1 KGHDR, CDR2 SFDVKD. CDR3 bases: TGTGCCACCAGTGTGAAGCAGGCCTATAATTCACCCCTCCACTTT. Translating gives CATSVKQAYNSPLHF.

V and J are TRBV24-1 and TRBJ2-2; the match to TRBD1 covers 9 bases. CDR3 length equals 13 residues. V was pared by 5 bases and J by 6 bases, with 0 bases of the junction left unmatched. Germline V gene sequence: CDR1 KGHDR, CDR2 SFDVKD. In nucleotides, the CDR3 is TGTGCCACCAGTGGACAGGGGGCCGGGGAGCTGTTTTTT. Protein product: CATSGQGAGELFF.

The chain uses TRBV30 and TRBJ1-2; D gene uncertain. The germline V gene has CDR1 GTSNPN and CDR2 SVGIG (reference sequence). Trimming took off 4 bases at V and 3 bases at J, with 9 bases between the two ends. The CDR3 is made up of 12 amino acids. CDR3 loop: CAWNQAYYGYTF. In nucleotides, the CDR3 is TGTGCCTGGAATCAAGCTTACTATGGCTACACCTTC.

This CDR3 is CATSSGGPGDSYNEQFF. The CDR3 DNA is TGTGCCACCAGCAGTGGGGGTCCGGGGGACTCCTACAATGAGCAGTTCTTC. The rearrangement joins TRBV15 to TRBJ2-1; D is perhaps TRBD2 (6 bases). The V end was cut by 3 bases, the J end by 0 bases, with 15 bases between. Looked up from germline, CDR1 is LNHNV and CDR2 is YYDKDF (reference sequence). This CDR3 has 17 residues.

The rearrangement joins TRBV25-1 to TRBJ2-6; tentatively, D is TRBD1 (5 bases). The CDR3 contains 17 residues. The V gene's germline CDR1 is MGHDK and CDR2 SYGVNS. The V end lost 0 bases, the J end lost 0 bases, and 9 bases lay between the germline ends. The CDR3 sequence is CASSEYRGNSGANVLTF. CDR3 nucleotide sequence: TGTGCCAGCAGTGAATATAGGGGAAACTCTGGGGCCAACGTCCTGACTTTC.

The chain couples TRBV4-1 to TRBJ1-1; D gene uncertain. V lost 5 bases, J lost 3 bases, and 13 bases lay in between. This CDR3 region has 14 residues. Per germline, CDR1 MGHRA and CDR2 YSYEKL. CDR3 nucleotides: TGCGCCAGCAGCACACCCGGGGTATACACTGAAGCTTTCTTT. It specifies CASSTPGVYTEAFF.

The V and J genes are TRBV28 and TRBJ1-3; D is ambiguous. In germline, CDR1 is MDHEN, CDR2 SYDVKM. Trimming left V 2 bases short and J 0 bases short, with 11 bases between. CDR3 length: 16 amino acids. CDR3 amino acids: CASSLRGISSGNTIYF. The CDR3 DNA reads as TGTGCCAGCAGTTTACGGGGTATCAGCTCTGGAAACACCATATATTTT.

This clone is judged large. The rearrangement joins TRBV15 to TRBJ2-2; D not resolved. The germline V gene has CDR1 LNHNV and CDR2 YYDKDF (reference sequence). This CDR3 is built from 18 residues. V lost 5 bases, J lost 0 bases, and 19 bases lay in between. CDR3 coding DNA: TGTGCCACCAGCCTTGTGGGCAGCCCAAGATCGAACACCGGGGAGCTGTTTTTT. Residues: CATSLVGSPRSNTGELFF.

The chain employs TRBV2 and TRBJ1-2, with D uncertain. Germline V gene data show CDR1 as SNHLY and CDR2 as FYNNEI. This CDR3 is built from 10 residues. Trimming left V 10 bases short and J 7 bases short, with 10 bases between. The CDR3 reads CANEVGGYTF. CDR3 coding DNA: TGTGCCAACGAGGTTGGTGGCTACACCTTC.

The table lists this clone with a few counts. The V and J genes are TRBV29-1 and TRBJ2-7; 10 nucleotides line up with TRBD1. The germline V gene encodes CDR1 SQVTM and CDR2 ANQGSEA. CDR3 size: 15 residues. V lost 5 bases, J lost 5 bases, and 12 bases stayed unmatched. CDR3 nucleotide sequence: TGCAGCGTTCCCGGGACAGGGGATTATCGGGACGAGCAGTACTTC. Translated: CSVPGTGDYRDEQYF.